Ten or more counts support the clone carrying this TCR beta chain. The antigen is undetermined. Volunteers from a blood bank in Maryland, USA, constituted the healthy controls. The sample comes from a study of neurological immune-mediated disorders. CDR1 SGDLS and CDR2 YYNGEE come from the germline V gene. The CDR3 spans 15 residues. Unmatched junction bases numbered 8, after V lost 3 bases and J lost 3 bases. 5'RACE employing 10-nucleotide random UMIs yielded the cDNA. MiXCR, applied by TCRdb to the 5' RACE reads, yields one record per CDR3 protein. The top ten clones hold about 6% of a sample with 32,000 or so distinct CDR3 sequences, 12% of them seen once. Overall study findings and caveats: Subjects shared no identical expanded-clone CDR3 amino acid sequences, suggesting private TCR-beta repertoires in all groups.

Sequenced: PBMCs. The V gene is TRBV9, the J gene TRBJ1-2; 7 nucleotides match TRBD1. The sequence was collected from a woman aged 55-75 years in good health. The CDR3 sequence: CASSGRDSKYYGYTF. The CDR3 DNA reads TGTGCCAGCAGCGGCCGGGACAGTAAATACTATGGCTACACCTTC.